This passage covers 14 T cell receptor beta chains from one sample sequenced in a study of Ad26.COV2.S vaccination and SARS-CoV-2 variants listed by TCRdb under 2021. Library preparation employed the immunoSEQ multiplex PCR assay. As stored in TCRdb, this immuneACCESS dataset retains in-frame rearrangements with V and J assigned. A fraction of the clones does not appear; measured against another copy, unresolved V genes explain less than half of the discrepancy, and the remainder lacks a known reason. The sample table lists about 410,000 clones, 89% of them with a count of one. The biggest ten clones account for approximately 1.9% of the sample. The label giving this sample's treatment or condition can be read as: 19 received Ad26.COV2.S at low or high dose, single or two shots; five or six received placebo; per-sample allocation not given. Repertoires of vaccine and placebo recipients were sequenced from samples collected on day 63 after the first injection.

The source was peripheral blood, collected in a trial of Ad26.COV2.S vaccine versus placebo. All receptors come from a person between 18 and 65 years old who received the Ad26.COV2.S COVID-19 vaccine or a placebo.

Worth noting for this clone: At one of its ends the junction is not consistent with the germline gene, which may arise from a read error. This chain uses TRBV28 with TRBJ2-2; D possibly corresponds to TRBD2 (5 bases). This CDR3 has 14 amino acids. Per germline, CDR1 MDHEN and CDR2 SYDVKM. The CDR3: CASNPTGEHRGAVF. As DNA, the CDR3 is TGTGCCAGCAACCCCACCGGGGAACACCGGGGAGCTGTTTTT.

This chain connects TRBV19 to TRBJ2-2; a possible D gene is TRBD1 (6 bases). CDR3 length: 15 amino acids. Per germline, CDR1 LNHDA and CDR2 SQIVND (reference sequence). Trimming left V 4 bases short and J 6 bases short, with 15 bases between. The CDR3 loop reads CASSTFWGRAGELFF. The CDR3 DNA follows: TGTGCCAGTAGTACCTTCTGGGGGCGGGCCGGGGAGCTGTTTTTT. Supplemented by reference TRBV19 and TRBJ2-2, the full variable domain reads DGGITQSPKYLFRKEGQNVTLSCEQNLNHDAMYWYRQDPGQGLRLIYYSQIVNDFQKGDIAEGYSVSREKKESFPLTVTSAQKNPTAFYLCASSTFWGRAGELFFGEGSRLTVL.

The chain joins TRBV5-4 to TRBJ2-3; D is undetermined. The CDR3 runs 12 residues. Germline CDR1 SGHNT, CDR2 YYREEE (reference sequence). Trimming left V 0 bases short and J 7 bases short, with 6 bases between. The CDR3 region has the DNA TGTGCCAGCAGCTTGGTCCCTAATACGCAGTATTTT. Its protein product is CASSLVPNTQYF.

The gene calls are TRBV21-1 and TRBJ1-1; TRBD1, the table's D call, lacks a check against the DNA. TRBV21-1 corresponds to a pseudogene. The CDR3 sequence is 15 residues long. CDR3 DNA: TGTGCCAGCAGCACTCACAGGGGCCTGAACACTGAAGCTTTCTTT. Its translation: CASSTHRGLNTEAFF.

The V and J genes are TRBV5-4 and TRBJ2-7, with 7 bases identical to TRBD1. After removal of 4 bases from V and 1 base from J, the junction contained 5 bases not matched to a gene. This CDR3 has 14 residues. Per the germline V gene, CDR1 is SGHNT and CDR2 is YYREEE (reference sequence). The CDR3 nucleotides read TGTGCCAGCAGCCAAGGGACAGCTTCCTACGAGCAGTACTTC. It codes for CASSQGTASYEQYF.

The chain carries TRBV12-3 or TRBV12-4 and TRBJ2-5; TRBD2 aligns across 7 bases. The length of the CDR3 is 13 residues. V trimming: 4 bases; J trimming: 4 bases; junction bases outside the gene matches: 3. The CDR3 DNA reads TGTGCCAGCAGTTCAGCGGGAACAGAGACCCAGTACTTC. The encoded protein is CASSSAGTETQYF.

This chain joins TRBV10-3 and TRBJ1-3; 10 bases align to TRBD1. Germline-derived CDR1 and CDR2 are ENHRY and SYGVKD. The CDR3 has 17 residues. Unmatched junction bases numbered 8, after V lost 2 bases and J lost 4 bases. The CDR3 sequence is CAISEPPDRGRGNTIYF. CDR3 coding DNA: TGTGCCATCAGTGAGCCCCCCGACAGGGGGCGAGGAAACACCATATATTTT.

The V call is TRBV5-4, the J call TRBJ1-2; D may be TRBD1 (5 bases). The CDR3 has 14 amino acids. CDR1 SGHNT and CDR2 YYREEE come from the germline V gene (reference sequence). The V and J ends lost 2 bases and 4 bases respectively, with 12 bases between them. DNA of the CDR3: TGTGCCAGCAGCTTAGGCAGGGCCTCCTATGGCTACACCTTC. This gives the protein CASSLGRASYGYTF.

CDR3 nucleotides: TGTGCCAGCAGAACTCCAAGGGGACTAGCGGGAGAGGGTGAGCAGTTCTTC. It codes for CASRTPRGLAGEGEQFF. The chain carries TRBV28 and TRBJ2-1; 14 nucleotides match TRBD2. V shed 6 bases and J 9 bases; nucleotides not matched to a gene: 13. The CDR3 sequence is 17 residues long. Germline assignment: CDR1 MDHEN and CDR2 SYDVKM.

In this sample, this clone turned up a few times. V is TRBV3-1 (or the pseudogene TRBV3-2) and J is TRBJ2-5; D is unclear. V was clipped by 4 bases and J by 2 bases, with 5 bases between them. This CDR3 comprises 12 residues. CDR1 is LGHDT and CDR2 is YNNKEL in the germline V gene (reference sequence). The CDR3 DNA follows: TGTGCCAGCAGCCCTAATCAAGAGACCCAGTACTTC. This sequence encodes CASSPNQETQYF.

The chain joins TRBV28 to TRBJ1-2, with a possible D match to TRBD1 (5 bases). V lost 6 bases and J 6 bases, leaving 14 bases between the germline ends. Germline V CDR1 and CDR2: MDHEN, SYDVKM. This CDR3 is 13 amino acids long. The CDR3: CASRSPGAHGYTF. In DNA, the CDR3 is TGTGCCAGCAGGTCCCCCGGGGCGCATGGCTACACCTTC.

This clone was counted once. This chain connects TRBV4-2 to TRBJ1-4; D ambiguous. The germline gives CDR1 LGHNA, CDR2 YNFKEQ. The length of the CDR3 is 14 residues. With 1 base removed from V and 4 bases from J, the gap between germline ends came to 7 bases. The chain's CDR3 is CASSQGELNEKLFF. In nucleotides, the CDR3 is TGTGCCAGCAGCCAAGGAGAGCTTAATGAAAAACTGTTTTTT.

V is TRBV18 and J is TRBJ2-5; 10 nucleotides match TRBD2. The CDR3 extends over 18 amino acids. J was trimmed by 2 bases and V by 4 bases; bases with no gene match: 13. Per germline, CDR1 KGHSH and CDR2 LQKENI. Here the CDR3 DNA reads TGTGCCAGCTCACTTGGACAGACTAGCGGGTTGATTCAAGAGACCCAGTACTTC. This encodes CASSLGQTSGLIQETQYF. The full variable domain, in which reference TRBV18 and TRBJ2-5 provide the parts outside the CDR3, is NAGVMQNPRHLVRRRGQEARLRCSPMKGHSHVYWYRQLPEEGLKFMVYLQKENIIDESGMPKERFSAEFPKEGPSILRIQQVVRGDSAAYFCASSLGQTSGLIQETQYFGPGTRLLVL.

The chain employs TRBV3-1 (or the pseudogene TRBV3-2) and TRBJ2-5, with D hard to call. The CDR3 totals 15 residues. V lost 4 bases and J lost 2, with 14 bases in between. Germline V gene sequence: CDR1 LGHDT, CDR2 YNNKEL (reference sequence). CDR3 region: CASSPWSAVQETQYF. DNA for the CDR3: TGTGCCAGCAGCCCGTGGAGCGCGGTACAAGAGACCCAGTACTTC.